Following are 4 T cell receptor beta chains from one sample sequenced in a study of T cell responses to AZD1222 COVID-19 vaccine. Profiled with immunoSEQ multiplex PCR; TCRdb holds only in-frame clones, not every one. The sample lists over 120,000 clones, 92% occurring once. This specimen consisted of peripheral blood, obtained on day 0 of AZD1222 vaccination. Receptors were obtained from an adult in good health.

This clone has just a few counts. The CDR3 nucleotides are TGTGCCAGTAGTATGTTAAGAGATCATAGATCGGCTTTCTTT. Its protein product is CASSMLRDHRSAFF. The chain employs TRBV19 and TRBJ1-1; D is undetermined. Germline V gene data show CDR1 as LNHDA and CDR2 as SQIVND (reference sequence). This CDR3 has 14 residues. V lost 3 bases and J 11 bases, leaving 19 bases between the germline ends.

Regarding this clone: Other DNA sequences in this specimen translate into the identical CDR3. The chain uses TRBV5-1 and TRBJ1-1, with D uncertain. V was pared by 0 bases and J by 1 base, with 7 bases between. The CDR3 runs 14 residues. Germline V gene sequence: CDR1 SGHRS, CDR2 YFSETQ. This CDR3 is CASSLVPENTEAFF. The DNA for the CDR3 is TGCGCCAGCAGCTTGGTCCCGGAGAACACTGAAGCTTTCTTT.

The chain links TRBV6-2 or TRBV6-3 to TRBJ1-1; 7 bases fit TRBD1. Germline CDR1 MNHEY, CDR2 SVGEGT. J lost 4 bases, V lost 2 bases, and 4 bases had no gene match. The CDR3 contains 14 residues. The DNA for the CDR3 is TGTGCCAGCAGTTACCTTAACAGGGGCACTGAAGCTTTCTTT. Encoded protein: CASSYLNRGTEAFF.

Remarks on this clone: At the DNA level, this CDR3 is encoded by other sequences in the same sample as well. The chain carries TRBV4-1 and TRBJ1-1, with TRBD1 matching over 7 bases. This CDR3 has 15 amino acids. Looked up from germline, CDR1 is MGHRA and CDR2 is YSYEKL. Trimming took 1 base from V and 4 from J; bases not matched to a gene: 6. In DNA, the CDR3 is TGCGCCAGCAGCCAAGGACAGGGAGGAGGCACTGAAGCTTTCTTT. Protein: CASSQGQGGGTEAFF.